Following are 3 T cell receptor beta chains from one sample sequenced in a study of blood T cell repertoires in COVID-19. Sequencing was performed with immunoSEQ multiplex PCR; in TCRdb, only in-frame clones are kept and a portion is missing. There are about half a million clones in the sample; about 88% occur only once, and roughly 0.92% lies in the top ten. The sequenced sample consisted of peripheral blood. Receptor source: a man aged 18 to 30 with COVID-19, enrolled during active disease.

The chain carries TRBV7-8 and TRBJ2-2; TRBD1 is a possible D gene (6 bases). Trimming shortened V by 1 base and J by 3 bases, and 12 bases separated the two germline ends. Per the germline V gene, CDR1 is SGHVS and CDR2 is FQNEAQ. This CDR3 has 16 amino acids. Here the CDR3 reads CASSLVVQGYTGELFF. CDR3 in DNA: TGTGCCAGCAGCTTAGTGGTTCAGGGGTACACCGGGGAGCTGTTTTTT.

The gene calls are TRBV7-8 and TRBJ1-5; no clear D. V was cut by 2 bases and J by 4 bases, with 12 bases left in between. CDR3 length: 15 amino acids. Looked up from germline, CDR1 is SGHVS and CDR2 is FQNEAQ. CDR3 in amino acids: CASSLKLAGNQPQHF. CDR3 nucleotides: TGTGCCAGCAGCTTAAAATTGGCGGGGAATCAGCCCCAGCATTTT.

The chain has TRBV5-1 and TRBJ2-7, with D possibly TRBD2 on 7 matching bases. Germline V lookup: CDR1 SGHRS, CDR2 YFSETQ. CDR3 length: 15 amino acids. Trimming removed 4 bases from V and 3 bases from J, with 17 bases in between. The CDR3 DNA is TGCGCCAGCAGCGTGGTGGGGAGGGGGGACTACGAGCAGTACTTC. Amino acids: CASSVVGRGDYEQYF. Full variable domain (remainder filled in from reference TRBV5-1 and TRBJ2-7): KAGVTQTPRYLIKTRGQQVTLSCSPISGHRSVSWYQQTPGQGLQFLFEYFSETQRNKGNFPGRFSGRQFSNSRSEMNVSTLELGDSALYLCASSVVGRGDYEQYFGPGTRLTVT.